Detailed here is one T cell receptor (beta chain). These data originate in a study of blood T cell repertoires in COVID-19. Across the whole study: PBMCs, B-cell-depleted T cells, or T cells were the source of the cDNA or gDNA that made up the material.

The CDR3 loop spans 13 amino acids. V lost 7 bases and J lost 7, with 14 bases in between. In germline, CDR1 is MDHEN, CDR2 SYDVKM. Authors' analysis steps: Cell counts per sample came from amplifying reference gene primers. Sequencing used immunoSEQ multiplex PCR; TCRdb keeps in-frame clones, though not all of them. The DNA was the basis for D and trimming; V, J and clone size are from that table. Of approximately 85,000 clones detected, almost 90% appear once; the ten largest clones hold around 4%. The rearrangement joins TRBV28 to TRBJ2-1, with a tentative D call TRBD2 (5 bases). The receptor was isolated from a woman older than 75 with active or convalescent COVID-19. The sample taken for sequencing was peripheral blood. As DNA, the CDR3 is TGTGCCAGCACCCTAGCTGACTTTAATGAGCAGTTCTTC. This translates into CASTLADFNEQFF. Full variable domain (missing parts from reference TRBV28 and TRBJ2-1): DVKVTQSSRYLVKRTGEKVFLECVQDMDHENMFWYRQDPGLGLRLIYFSYDVKMKEKGDIPEGYSVSREKKERFSLILESASTNQTSMYLCASTLADFNEQFFGPGTRLTVL.